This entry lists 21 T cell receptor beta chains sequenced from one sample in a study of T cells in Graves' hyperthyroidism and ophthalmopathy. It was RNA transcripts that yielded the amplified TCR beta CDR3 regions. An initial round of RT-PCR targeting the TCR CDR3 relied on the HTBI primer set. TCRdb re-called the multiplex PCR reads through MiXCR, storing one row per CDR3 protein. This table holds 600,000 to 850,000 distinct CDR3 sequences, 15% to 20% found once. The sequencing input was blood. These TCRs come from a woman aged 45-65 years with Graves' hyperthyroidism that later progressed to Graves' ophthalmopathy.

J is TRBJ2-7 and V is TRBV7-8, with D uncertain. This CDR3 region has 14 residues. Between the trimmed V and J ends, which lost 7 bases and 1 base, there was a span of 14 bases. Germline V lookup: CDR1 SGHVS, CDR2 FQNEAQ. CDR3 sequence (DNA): TGTGCCAGCAAGCTCCGGGTCCAGTCCTACGAGCAGTACTTC. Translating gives CASKLRVQSYEQYF.

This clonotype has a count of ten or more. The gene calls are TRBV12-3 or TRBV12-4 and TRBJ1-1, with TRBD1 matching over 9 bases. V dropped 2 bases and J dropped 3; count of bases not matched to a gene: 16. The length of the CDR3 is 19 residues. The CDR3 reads CASSLLRIRDRVGYTEAFF. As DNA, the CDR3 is TGTGCCAGCAGTTTATTACGGATCCGGGACAGGGTTGGGTACACTGAAGCTTTCTTT.

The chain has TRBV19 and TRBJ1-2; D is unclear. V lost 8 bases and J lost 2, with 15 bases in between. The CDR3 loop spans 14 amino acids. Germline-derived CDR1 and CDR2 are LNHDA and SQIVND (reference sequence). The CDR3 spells CASARGLVNYGYTF. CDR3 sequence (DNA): TGTGCCAGTGCGAGAGGACTAGTAAACTATGGCTACACCTTC.

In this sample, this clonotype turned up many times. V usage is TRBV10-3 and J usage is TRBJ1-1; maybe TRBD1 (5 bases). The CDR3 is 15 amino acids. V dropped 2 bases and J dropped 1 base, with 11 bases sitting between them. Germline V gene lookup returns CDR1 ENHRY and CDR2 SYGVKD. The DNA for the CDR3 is TGTGCCATCAGTGAGGGCGGGGCAGAGAACACTGAAGCTTTCTTT. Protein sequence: CAISEGGAENTEAFF.

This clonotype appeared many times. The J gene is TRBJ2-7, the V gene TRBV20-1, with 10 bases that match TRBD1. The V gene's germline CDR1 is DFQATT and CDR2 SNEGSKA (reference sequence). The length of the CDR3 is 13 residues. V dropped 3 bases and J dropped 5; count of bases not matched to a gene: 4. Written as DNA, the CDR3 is TGCAGTGCTAGTCGGGACAGGGGTCACGAGCAGTACTTC. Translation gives CSASRDRGHEQYF.

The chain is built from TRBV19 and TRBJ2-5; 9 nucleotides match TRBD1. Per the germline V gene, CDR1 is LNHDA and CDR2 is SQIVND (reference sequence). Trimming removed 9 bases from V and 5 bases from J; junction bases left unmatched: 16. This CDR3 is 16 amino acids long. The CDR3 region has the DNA TGTGCCAGCGGGTACCATTTTACAGGGGGCTCTGAGACCCAGTACTTC. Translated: CASGYHFTGGSETQYF.

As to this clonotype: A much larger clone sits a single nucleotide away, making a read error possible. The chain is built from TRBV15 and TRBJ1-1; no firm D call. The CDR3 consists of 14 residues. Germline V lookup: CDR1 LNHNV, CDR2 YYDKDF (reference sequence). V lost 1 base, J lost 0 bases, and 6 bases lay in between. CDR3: CATSRGTLNTEAFF. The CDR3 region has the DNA TGTGCCACCAGCAGAGGTACATTGAACACTGAAGCTTTCTTT.

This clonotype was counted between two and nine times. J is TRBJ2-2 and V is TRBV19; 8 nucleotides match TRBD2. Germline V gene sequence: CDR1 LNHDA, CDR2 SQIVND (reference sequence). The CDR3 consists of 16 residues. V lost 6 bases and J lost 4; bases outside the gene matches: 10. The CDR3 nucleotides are TGTGCCAGTAGAAGCCGAGCGGGGGTCCTCACCGGGGAGCTGTTTTTT. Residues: CASRSRAGVLTGELFF.

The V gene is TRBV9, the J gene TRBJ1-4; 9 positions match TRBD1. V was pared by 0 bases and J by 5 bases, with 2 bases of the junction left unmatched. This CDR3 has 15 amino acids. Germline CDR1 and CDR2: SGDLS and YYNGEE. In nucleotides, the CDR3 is TGTGCCAGCAGCGTAGGGGGACAGGGAAATGAAAAACTGTTTTTT. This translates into CASSVGGQGNEKLFF.

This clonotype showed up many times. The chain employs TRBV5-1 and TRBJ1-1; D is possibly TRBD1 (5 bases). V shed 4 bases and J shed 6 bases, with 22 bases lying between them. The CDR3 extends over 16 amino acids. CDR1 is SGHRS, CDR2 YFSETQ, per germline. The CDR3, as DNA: TGCGCCAGCAGCAATGAGGGGTTCCCAACGAAAGCTGAAGCTTTCTTT. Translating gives CASSNEGFPTKAEAFF.

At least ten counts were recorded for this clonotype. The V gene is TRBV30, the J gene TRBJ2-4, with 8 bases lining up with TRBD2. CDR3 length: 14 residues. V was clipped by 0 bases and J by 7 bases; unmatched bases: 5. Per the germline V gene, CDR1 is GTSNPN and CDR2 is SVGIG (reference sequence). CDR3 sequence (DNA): TGTGCCTGGAGTGTACGGCGGGGGGTTAACATTCAGTACTTC. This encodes CAWSVRRGVNIQYF. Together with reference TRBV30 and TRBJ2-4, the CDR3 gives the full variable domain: SQTIHQWPATLVQPVGSPLSLECTVEGTSNPNLYWYRQAAGRGLQLLFYSVGIGQISSEVPQNLSASRPQDRQFILSSKKLLLSDSGFYLCAWSVRRGVNIQYFGAGTRLSVL.

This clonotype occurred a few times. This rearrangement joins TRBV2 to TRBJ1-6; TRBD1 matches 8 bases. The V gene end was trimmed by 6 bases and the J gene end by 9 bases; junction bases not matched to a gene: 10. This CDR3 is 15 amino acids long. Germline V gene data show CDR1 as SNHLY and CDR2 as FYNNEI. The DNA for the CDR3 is TGTGCCAGCAGCTCCAGGGGGCAAACGGGTTCACCCCTCCACTTT. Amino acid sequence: CASSSRGQTGSPLHF.

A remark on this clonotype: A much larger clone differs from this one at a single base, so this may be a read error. The CDR3 coding sequence is TGTGCCAGCAAGTCGGGACAGGGTAATTCACCCCTCCACTTT. It yields the protein CASKSGQGNSPLHF. The V and J genes are TRBV13 and TRBJ1-6; 9 bases fit TRBD1. Germline trimming cut 7 bases from V and 6 bases from J; bases unmatched to any gene: 4. This CDR3 contains 14 residues. Germline V gene lookup returns CDR1 PRHDT and CDR2 FYEKMQ (reference sequence).

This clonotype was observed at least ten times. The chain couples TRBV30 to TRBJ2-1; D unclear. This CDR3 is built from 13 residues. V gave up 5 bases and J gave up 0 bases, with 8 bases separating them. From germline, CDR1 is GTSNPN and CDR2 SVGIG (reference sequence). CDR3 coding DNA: TGTGCCTGGGTAGAGAACTCCTACAATGAGCAGTTCTTC. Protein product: CAWVENSYNEQFF.

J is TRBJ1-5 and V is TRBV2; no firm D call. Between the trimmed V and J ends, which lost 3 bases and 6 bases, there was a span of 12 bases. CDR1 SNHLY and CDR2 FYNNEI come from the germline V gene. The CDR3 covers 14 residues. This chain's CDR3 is CASSDPGSGQPQHF. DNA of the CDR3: TGTGCCAGCAGTGACCCGGGTTCTGGTCAGCCCCAGCATTTT.

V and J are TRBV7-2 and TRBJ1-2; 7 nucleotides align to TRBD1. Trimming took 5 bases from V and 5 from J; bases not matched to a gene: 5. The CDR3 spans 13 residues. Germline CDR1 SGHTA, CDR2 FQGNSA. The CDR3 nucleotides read TGTGCCAGCAGCCCACCACAGGGGTATGGCTACACCTTC. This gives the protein CASSPPQGYGYTF.

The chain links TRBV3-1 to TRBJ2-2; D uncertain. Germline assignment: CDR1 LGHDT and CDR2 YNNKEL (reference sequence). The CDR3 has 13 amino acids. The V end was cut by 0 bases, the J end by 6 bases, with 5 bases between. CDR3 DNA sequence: TGTGCCAGCAGCCAAGATGGTTCCGGGGAGCTGTTTTTT. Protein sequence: CASSQDGSGELFF.

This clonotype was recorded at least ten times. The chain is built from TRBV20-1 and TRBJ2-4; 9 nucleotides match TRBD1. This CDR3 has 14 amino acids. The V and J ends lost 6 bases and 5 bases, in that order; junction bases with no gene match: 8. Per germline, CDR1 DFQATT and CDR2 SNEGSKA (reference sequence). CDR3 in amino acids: CSASDRGGENIQYF. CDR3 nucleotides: TGCAGTGCCAGTGACAGGGGGGGAGAAAACATTCAGTACTTC.

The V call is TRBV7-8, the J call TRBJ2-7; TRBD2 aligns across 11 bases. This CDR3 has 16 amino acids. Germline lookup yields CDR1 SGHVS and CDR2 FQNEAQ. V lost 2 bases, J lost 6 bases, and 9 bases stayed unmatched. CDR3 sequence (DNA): TGTGCCAGCAGCTTACGGCTAGCGGGGGGCCTGGGCGAGCAGTACTTC. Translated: CASSLRLAGGLGEQYF.

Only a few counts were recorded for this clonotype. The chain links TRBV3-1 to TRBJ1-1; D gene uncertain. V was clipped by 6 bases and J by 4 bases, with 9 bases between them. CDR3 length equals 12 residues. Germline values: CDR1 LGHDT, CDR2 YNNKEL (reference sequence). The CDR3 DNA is TGTGCCAGCAGGGGATCTGGCACTGAAGCTTTCTTT. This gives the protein CASRGSGTEAFF.

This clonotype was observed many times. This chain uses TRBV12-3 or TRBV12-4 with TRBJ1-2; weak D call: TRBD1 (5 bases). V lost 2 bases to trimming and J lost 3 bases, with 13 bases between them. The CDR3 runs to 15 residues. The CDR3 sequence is CASSLRQTPYYGYTF. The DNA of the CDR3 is TGTGCCAGCAGTTTAAGACAGACCCCTTACTATGGCTACACCTTC.